This entry concerns a single T cell receptor beta chain. As yet, its antigen is unknown. The protocol was immunoSEQ multiplex PCR, while the TCRdb copy is restricted to in-frame clones and leaves out a portion. This sample carries 15,000 to 20,000 clones, 87% of them seen once, and the ten largest clones take roughly 27%. These data come from a study of OX40 agonist ivuxolimab in advanced cancers. Study at large: It was permissible to have had prior anti-PD-1, anti-PD-L1 or anti-CTLA-4 therapy, and under 45% had some. Study-wide results and limits: Clones of CD4+ and CD8+ blood T cells grew by week 6 at doses of 0.1 to 3.0 mg/kg.

The CDR3 has 13 amino acids. The germline CDR1 and CDR2 sequences are MNHEY and SMNVEV (reference sequence). The V end was cut by 2 bases, the J end by 6 bases, with 10 bases between. The chain combines TRBV27 with TRBJ1-2; the D is unclear. This TCR came from an adult with an advanced solid tumor such as melanoma, head and neck, liver or kidney cancer. The sample here was CD4+ or CD8+ T cells sorted from blood, taken in a trial of the OX40 agonist ivuxolimab. The CDR3 is CASSLMGLDGYTF. The CDR3 nucleotides are TGTGCCAGCAGTTTAATGGGCTTGGATGGCTACACCTTC.